These T cell receptor beta chains were read from a single sample in a study of a mutant IDH1 vaccine in newly diagnosed glioma. Sequenced by immunoSEQ multiplex PCR; TCRdb stores in-frame clones only, minus some. This table holds about 90,000 clones, 85% to 90% found once. For these receptors, no antigen is known. The sequencing used PBMCs, collected from a glioma patient whose treatment included an IDH1 peptide vaccine. The receptor set was obtained from a woman aged 45-65 years with glioma. The CDR3 runs from the conserved cysteine through the conserved F or W. The order of the fields is clone size, V gene, D gene, J gene, CDR3 DNA, CDR3 protein. A D gene is named only where the DNA matches it firmly. The size of a clone is reported for some rows only, either as once, few or many, or as a class for expanded clones.

-	TRBV6-5	TRBD2	TRBJ2-5	TGTGCCAGCAGTTACTCGGGACTAGCGGGAGGAGAGACCCAGTACTTC	CASSYSGLAGGETQYF
-	TRBV10-3	-	TRBJ2-5	TGTGCCATCAGTGAACGGAACCAAGAGACCCAGTACTTC	CAISERNQETQYF
-	TRBV7-8	-	TRBJ1-3	TGTGCCAGCAGCAATTACAGGGTGCTGATGCCCGGAAACACCATATATTTT	CASSNYRVLMPGNTIYF
-	TRBV19	-	TRBJ1-1	TGTGCCAGTAGTATAGGGGGGGACACTGAAGCTTTCTTT	CASSIGGDTEAFF
-	TRBV6-6	-	TRBJ2-7	TGTGCCAGCAGGCAACAGGTCGTGGAGCAGTACTTC	CASRQQVVEQYF
-	TRBV28	TRBD2	TRBJ2-7	TGTGCCAGCAGTTTCCAGCGGGAGCTGAGTAAGCAGTACTTC	CASSFQRELSKQYF
-	TRBV13	-	TRBJ2-1	TGTGCCAGCAGCTTAGGCTGGGAGGAGATCAAAGATGAGCAGTTCTTC	CASSLGWEEIKDEQFF
-	TRBV4-1	-	TRBJ1-5	TGCGCCAGCAGCCAACAGGCCAGAGAGTATCAGCCCCAGCATTTT	CASSQQAREYQPQHF
once	TRBV18	-	TRBJ2-2	TGTGCCAGCTCACAGGGGTCCGGGGAGCTGTTTTTT	CASSQGSGELFF
-	TRBV7-8	-	TRBJ2-7	TGTGCCAGCAGCGCCTACAGGGTGGTGTGGGGCGAGCAGTACTTC	CASSAYRVVWGEQYF
-	TRBV30	-	TRBJ2-5	TGTGCCTGGAGTGAGGGCAGGGCCCAAGAGACCCAGTACTTC	CAWSEGRAQETQYF
-	TRBV19	TRBD1	TRBJ2-5	TGTGCCAGTAGTGGAGGGACAGGGGGAGAGACCCAGTACTTC	CASSGGTGGETQYF
-	TRBV13	-	TRBJ2-7	TGTGCCAGCAGCTTAGACCCGGCCGGCTCCTACGAGCAGTACTTC	CASSLDPAGSYEQYF
-	TRBV30	-	TRBJ2-4	TGTGCCTGGAGTGGGAGGGTGCTAGCCAAAAACATTCAGTACTTC	CAWSGRVLAKNIQYF
-	TRBV2	-	TRBJ2-7	TGTGCCCGAGGGACTCGACATTCCGGCGAGCAGTACTTC	CARGTRHSGEQYF
once	TRBV28	-	TRBJ2-2	TGTGCCAGCATCCCTCCCTCTCCTGCGGCCGGGGAGCTGTTTTTT	CASIPPSPAAGELFF
-	TRBV5-1	-	TRBJ1-2	TGCGCCAGCAGCTTTGGAGGGAGTAACTATGGCTACACCTTC	CASSFGGSNYGYTF
-	TRBV28	-	TRBJ2-7	TGTGCCAGCAGTTCCCCATGGGGGGCGGGGTCCTACGAGCAGTACTTC	CASSSPWGAGSYEQYF
-	TRBV5-4	-	TRBJ2-1	TGTGCCAGCAGCCCACAGGCAGGGAATGAGCAGTTCTTC	CASSPQAGNEQFF
-	TRBV28	-	TRBJ2-3	TGTGCCAGCAATAGACAGGGAGGGGCAGATACGCAGTATTTT	CASNRQGGADTQYF
-	TRBV18	-	TRBJ2-2	TGTGCCAGCTCCCTCTCGGCCCGGACGGAGACCGGGGAGCTGTTTTTT	CASSLSARTETGELFF
-	TRBV4-1	TRBD1	TRBJ2-3	TGCGCCAGCAGCCAAGAAAGGGGCAGGGGGCTTGTTGGTTGGGATACGCAGTATTTT	CASSQERGRGLVGWDTQYF
-	TRBV28	-	TRBJ2-1	TGTGCCAGCAGTTTACCCACCCCGCTTGAGCAGTTCTTC	CASSLPTPLEQFF
-	TRBV7-9	TRBD1	TRBJ2-7	TGTGCCAGCAGCTTGGGACAGGGGGCTTTCCACGAGCAGTACTTC	CASSLGQGAFHEQYF
-	TRBV6-1	TRBD1	TRBJ2-7	TGTGCCAGCAGTGAGGCCGGGACAGGATCCTACGAGCAGTACTTC	CASSEAGTGSYEQYF
-	TRBV2	-	TRBJ1-6	TGTGCCAGCAGTGTTCCACAGGGATCCCTCCACTTT	CASSVPQGSLHF
-	TRBV5-1	TRBD1	TRBJ1-2	TGCGCCAGCAGCCCCAGACAGGGGGCGGCTGGCTACACCTTC	CASSPRQGAAGYTF
-	TRBV5-1	TRBD2	TRBJ2-7	TGCGCCAGCAGCCCCGGGGGGACGGCCTCCTACGAGCAGTACTTC	CASSPGGTASYEQYF
once	TRBV6-5	-	TRBJ2-7	TGTGCCAGCAGTTACTCGGTGCAGTACTCCTACGAGCAGTACTTC	CASSYSVQYSYEQYF
few	TRBV5-1	-	TRBJ1-1	TGCGCCAGCAGCCCCGATGGGATGATGAACACTGAAGCTTTCTTT	CASSPDGMMNTEAFF
-	TRBV14	-	TRBJ2-7	TGTGCCAGCAGCCCCAGACCGCGCTCCTACGAGCAGTACTTC	CASSPRPRSYEQYF
-	TRBV7-2	-	TRBJ2-7	TGTGCCAGCAGCTTGGGGCTAGAGCAGTACTTC	CASSLGLEQYF
-	TRBV28	-	TRBJ1-1	TGTGCCAGCACCCCCTTAGGTACTGAAGCTTTCTTT	CASTPLGTEAFF
-	TRBV30	TRBD1	TRBJ1-5	TGTGCCTGGAGTGGAGACAGGGGAAAATTCCGCAATCAGCCCCAGCATTTT	CAWSGDRGKFRNQPQHF
-	TRBV14	-	TRBJ1-2	TGTGCCAGCAGCATACGTCAGGGTGATTATGGCTACACCTTC	CASSIRQGDYGYTF
-	TRBV9	-	TRBJ2-7	TGTGCCAGCAGCGGAGCTTCCTCCTACGAGCAGTACTTC	CASSGASSYEQYF
once	TRBV9	TRBD1	TRBJ1-1	TGTGCCAGCAGCCCGGGACAGATAGGCACTGAAGCTTTCTTT	CASSPGQIGTEAFF
-	TRBV5-1	TRBD2	TRBJ2-7	TGCGCCAGCAGCCATGGGACTAGCGATTACGAGCAGTACTTC	CASSHGTSDYEQYF
-	TRBV13	-	TRBJ2-3	TGTGCCAGCAGCCCCGTAGAGGGTTCGCAGTATTTT	CASSPVEGSQYF
-	TRBV4-1	TRBD1	TRBJ1-4	TGCGCCAGCAGCCCCCGACAGGGGGGACGGGAAAAACTGTTTTTT	CASSPRQGGREKLFF
-	TRBV5-4	-	TRBJ1-5	TGTGCCAGCAGCTTGGTCGGCGGATGGAATCAGCCCCAGCATTTT	CASSLVGGWNQPQHF
-	TRBV28	-	TRBJ2-7	TGTGCCAGCAGTTTCCCTCCGGGGGCCACCTCCTACGAGCAGTACTTC	CASSFPPGATSYEQYF
few	TRBV30	-	TRBJ1-5	TGTGCCTGGACCCGGCAGGGCTATAGCAATCAGCCCCAGCATTTT	CAWTRQGYSNQPQHF
-	TRBV13	TRBD2	TRBJ2-2	TGTGCCAGCAGCGCCTACGGGACTAAAGGCGGGGAGCTGTTTTTT	CASSAYGTKGGELFF
-	TRBV7-9	-	TRBJ1-1	TGTGCCAGCAGCTTGGGGGCCAGTGAAGCTTTCTTT	CASSLGASEAFF
-	TRBV6-6	-	TRBJ2-7	TGTGCCAGCAGTCTACGTGAAGGACGTTACGAGCAGTACTTC	CASSLREGRYEQYF
-	TRBV9	TRBD2	TRBJ2-1	TGTGCCAGCAGCGTCAGCCTAGCGGGTCTCAATGAGCAGTTCTTC	CASSVSLAGLNEQFF
-	TRBV7-2	-	TRBJ1-1	TGTGCCAGCAGCCCTAGGACAGCGAACACTGAAGCTTTCTTT	CASSPRTANTEAFF
-	TRBV28	-	TRBJ2-2	TGTGCCAGCAGCCACAGGGTCACCGGGGAGCTGTTTTTT	CASSHRVTGELFF
-	TRBV29-1	TRBD1	TRBJ2-7	TGCAGCGTTGAATTCCGGGACAGGGGCGCCTACGAGCAGTACTTC	CSVEFRDRGAYEQYF
-	TRBV10-3	TRBD2	TRBJ2-2	TGTGCCACCGTAGCGGGACCGAACACCGGGGAGCTGTTTTTT	CATVAGPNTGELFF
-	TRBV10-3	TRBD2	TRBJ2-7	TGTGCCATCAGAAGGACTAGCGGGGCTTCCTACGAGCAGTACTTC	CAIRRTSGASYEQYF
-	TRBV6-5	-	TRBJ2-2	TGTGCCAGCAGTTCATGGGGACAGAACACCGGGGAGCTGTTTTTT	CASSSWGQNTGELFF
-	TRBV6-5	-	TRBJ2-7	TGTGCCAGCAGTTACGGGACGGCCCCCTACGAGCAGTACTTC	CASSYGTAPYEQYF
-	TRBV6-6	TRBD2	TRBJ2-5	TGTGCCAGCAACGGGAGGGCCTGGGAGACCCAGTACTTC	CASNGRAWETQYF